This entry is about one T cell receptor (beta chain). The ends lost 6 bases at V and 5 bases at J; junction bases unmatched: 9. This CDR3 spans 14 amino acids. CDR1 and CDR2 from the germline V gene are ENHRY and SYGVKD. TCRdb keeps only in-frame clones here, not all; method: immunoSEQ multiplex PCR. The sample lists approximately 99,000 clones, about four fifths seen once, with 16% in the top ten. The data are from a study of PD-1 blockade in classical Hodgkin lymphoma. Every patient relapsed after autologous stem cell transplantation, and brentuximab vedotin exposure varied. The chain joins TRBV10-3 to TRBJ2-7; 8 bases are a match to TRBD1. Sequencing used peripheral blood mononuclear cells (PBMCs), obtained before the second cycle of nivolumab. This TCR was recovered from a human donor with classical Hodgkin lymphoma. The CDR3 region is CAIRGGQGAHEQYF. As DNA, the CDR3 is TGTGCCATCAGGGGAGGACAGGGAGCCCACGAGCAGTACTTC.